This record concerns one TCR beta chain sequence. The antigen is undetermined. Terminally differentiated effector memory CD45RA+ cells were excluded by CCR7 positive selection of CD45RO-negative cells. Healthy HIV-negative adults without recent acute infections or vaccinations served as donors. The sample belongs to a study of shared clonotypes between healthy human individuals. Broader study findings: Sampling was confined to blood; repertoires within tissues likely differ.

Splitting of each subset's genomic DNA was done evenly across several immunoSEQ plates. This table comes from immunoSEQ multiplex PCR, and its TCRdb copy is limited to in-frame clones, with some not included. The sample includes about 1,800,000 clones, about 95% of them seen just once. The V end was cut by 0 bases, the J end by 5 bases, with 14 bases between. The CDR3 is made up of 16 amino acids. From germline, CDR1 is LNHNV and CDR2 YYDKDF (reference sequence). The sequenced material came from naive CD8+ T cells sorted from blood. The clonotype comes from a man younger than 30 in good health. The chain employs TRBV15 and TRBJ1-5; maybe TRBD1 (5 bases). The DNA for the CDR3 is TGTGCCACCAGCAGAGATGCGGCCAGGGCCGATCAGCCCCAGCATTTT. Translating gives CATSRDAARADQPQHF.